The 15 T cell receptor beta chains in this list originate from one sample, sequenced in a study of blood T cell repertoires in COVID-19. Repertoires were generated with immunoSEQ multiplex PCR, while TCRdb's copy carries only in-frame clones and drops some. The sample contains some 97,000 clones, approximately 89% of which appear only once. The sequenced sample was peripheral blood. Every receptor here comes from a man between 45 and 60 years old with active COVID-19.

The DNA for the CDR3 is TGTGCCAGCAGCCATAGCCCGGGACAGCCAATAACTAATGAAAAACTGTTTTTT. Translating it yields CASSHSPGQPITNEKLFF. The gene calls are TRBV5-6 and TRBJ1-4; TRBD1 aligns across 7 bases. The CDR3 consists of 18 residues. With V trimmed by 4 bases and J by 1 base, 13 bases remained unmatched. The V gene's germline CDR1 is SGHDT and CDR2 YYEEEE.

This sequence joins TRBV29-1 and TRBJ2-2; possibly TRBD1 for D (7 bases). CDR1 is SQVTM, CDR2 ANQGSEA, per germline. The CDR3 covers 13 residues. The V gene lost 6 bases and the J gene lost 5 bases, with 13 bases spanning the gap. The CDR3 DNA follows: TGCAGCGTCCGGGCAGGGGGGACCGGGGAGCTGTTTTTT. It specifies CSVRAGGTGELFF.

The genes are TRBV19 and TRBJ1-1; 7 nucleotides agree with TRBD1. After removal of 10 bases from V and 0 bases from J, the junction contained 5 bases not matched to a gene. The CDR3 runs 13 residues. Germline V CDR1 and CDR2: LNHDA, SQIVND (reference sequence). CDR3 sequence reads: CAIRQGMNTEAFF. The DNA of the CDR3 is TGTGCCATAAGACAGGGCATGAACACTGAAGCTTTCTTT. Full variable domain (remainder filled in from reference TRBV19 and TRBJ1-1): DGGITQSPKYLFRKEGQNVTLSCEQNLNHDAMYWYRQDPGQGLRLIYYSQIVNDFQKGDIAEGYSVSREKKESFPLTVTSAQKNPTAFYLCAIRQGMNTEAFFGQGTRLTVV.

This clone was observed a single time. The chain recombines TRBV5-1 with TRBJ2-1; TRBD2 matches 8 bases. This CDR3 is built from 14 residues. Germline assignment: CDR1 SGHRS and CDR2 YFSETQ. V shed 4 bases, J shed 5 bases, and the junction held 5 bases outside the gene matches. CDR3 sequence: CASSKREPNNEQFF. In DNA, the CDR3 is TGCGCCAGCAGCAAGCGGGAGCCCAACAATGAGCAGTTCTTC.

This chain uses TRBV10-3 with TRBJ2-5, with 7 bases lining up with TRBD2. Looked up from germline, CDR1 is ENHRY and CDR2 is SYGVKD. J gave up 3 bases and V 6 bases, and 13 bases lay outside the gene matches. The CDR3 is 16 amino acids. The CDR3 bases are TGTGCCATCAGGGAGGGAGGGAGTTCTTTCAAAGAGACCCAGTACTTC. The encoded protein is CAIREGGSSFKETQYF.

The CDR3 spells CASSPREGYTDTQYF. In nucleotides, the CDR3 is TGTGCCAGCAGTCCTCGCGAGGGATACACAGATACGCAGTATTTT. The rearrangement joins TRBV2 to TRBJ2-3; D is perhaps TRBD2 (5 bases). The ends were cut back, 5 bases at V and 2 bases at J, with 14 bases in the middle. Per germline, CDR1 SNHLY and CDR2 FYNNEI. The CDR3 is 15 residues long. Full variable domain (rest looked up from reference TRBV2 and TRBJ2-3): EPEVTQTPSHQVTQMGQEVILRCVPISNHLYFYWYRQILGQKVEFLVSFYNNEISEKSEIFDDQFSVERPDGSNFTLKIRSTKLEDSAMYFCASSPREGYTDTQYFGPGTRLTVL.

The rearrangement joins TRBV9 to TRBJ2-5; D perhaps matches TRBD1 (6 bases). CDR1 SGDLS and CDR2 YYNGEE come from the germline V gene. V was trimmed by 4 bases and J by 2 bases, leaving 12 bases between them. The CDR3 length is 14 residues. The chain's CDR3 is CASSPRQAQETQYF. The CDR3, as DNA: TGTGCCAGCAGCCCCAGACAGGCTCAAGAGACCCAGTACTTC. The whole variable domain, remainder taken from reference TRBV9 and TRBJ2-5, is DSGVTQTPKHLITATGQRVTLRCSPRSGDLSVYWYQQSLDQGLQFLIQYYNGEERAKGNILERFSAQQFPDLHSELNLSSLELGDSALYFCASSPRQAQETQYFGPGTRLLVL.

The CDR3 region has the DNA TGCGCCAGCAGCTTGGTTCATGGAGCGGCGAGCTCCTACAATGAGCAGTTCTTC. Protein: CASSLVHGAASSYNEQFF. The chain carries TRBV5-1 and TRBJ2-1; weak D call: TRBD2 (5 bases). Trimming shortened V by 0 bases and J by 0 bases, and 16 bases separated the two germline ends. This CDR3 spans 18 amino acids. Germline CDR1 SGHRS, CDR2 YFSETQ. Combining the CDR3 with reference TRBV5-1 and TRBJ2-1 gives the whole variable domain KAGVTQTPRYLIKTRGQQVTLSCSPISGHRSVSWYQQTPGQGLQFLFEYFSETQRNKGNFPGRFSGRQFSNSRSEMNVSTLELGDSALYLCASSLVHGAASSYNEQFFGPGTRLTVL.

This clone has only one observation. The genes are TRBV19 and TRBJ2-3; no clear D gene. V lost 3 bases and J lost 1, with 5 bases in between. Germline CDR1 reads LNHDA; CDR2 reads SQIVND (reference sequence). CDR3 length equals 13 residues. The CDR3 DNA reads TGTGCCAGTAGTATTCAGGGCACAGATACGCAGTATTTT. It specifies CASSIQGTDTQYF.

V and J are TRBV5-4 and TRBJ2-5; no definite D call. Germline values: CDR1 SGHNT, CDR2 YYREEE (reference sequence). There are 13 residues in the CDR3. Deletions cut 1 base from V and 5 bases from J, with 9 bases between. As DNA, the CDR3 is TGTGCCAGCAGCTTGCCCGAAGCGGAGACCCAGTACTTC. Translation gives CASSLPEAETQYF.

This clone was picked up a small number of times. The genes are TRBV7-9 and TRBJ1-6, with 12 bases aligning to TRBD1. Per the germline V gene, CDR1 is SEHNR and CDR2 is FQNEAQ (reference sequence). The CDR3 is 15 amino acids. The ends lost 5 bases at V and 8 bases at J; junction bases unmatched: 4. Here the CDR3 reads CASSPGTGGYSPLHF. The CDR3 bases are TGTGCCAGCAGCCCCGGGACAGGGGGCTATTCACCCCTCCACTTT.

The J gene is TRBJ2-7, the V gene TRBV2, with 11 bases fitting TRBD2. Trimming cost V 4 bases and J 1 base; bases outside gene matches: 3. The CDR3 is made up of 15 amino acids. Germline CDR1 is SNHLY and CDR2 is FYNNEI. CDR3 DNA: TGTGCCAGCAGTGCGGGGACTAGCGGATCCTACGAGCAGTACGTC. Its protein product is CASSAGTSGSYEQYV.

This clone was picked up one time. The chain links TRBV24-1 to TRBJ2-1; 9 nucleotides agree with TRBD1. J gave up 3 bases and V 4 bases, and 0 bases lay outside the gene matches. This CDR3 has 14 residues. From germline, CDR1 is KGHDR and CDR2 SFDVKD. The CDR3 bases are TGTGCCACCAGTGAGACAGGGGGCTACAATGAGCAGTTCTTC. This gives the protein CATSETGGYNEQFF.

The rearrangement uses TRBV19 and TRBJ2-2; maybe TRBD1 (6 bases). The CDR3 has 13 residues. The V gene lost 9 bases and the J gene lost 0 bases, with 8 bases spanning the gap. Germline V CDR1 and CDR2: LNHDA, SQIVND (reference sequence). The CDR3 loop reads CASRGANTGELFF. The CDR3 DNA follows: TGTGCCAGCAGGGGCGCGAACACCGGGGAGCTGTTTTTT.

The V and J genes are TRBV29-1 and TRBJ1-3; D not certain. From germline, CDR1 is SQVTM and CDR2 ANQGSEA. CDR3 length: 14 residues. V lost 3 bases and J lost 3, with 12 bases in between. The CDR3 DNA follows: TGCAGCGTTGATGGTCAGGATGGTGGAAACACCATATATTTT. Encoded protein: CSVDGQDGGNTIYF.